The 9 T cell receptor beta chains in this list originate from one sample, sequenced in a study of blood T cell repertoires in COVID-19. The repertoire was sequenced with immunoSEQ multiplex PCR; TCRdb's copy has only in-frame clones and lacks some. The table lists some 130,000 clones, 84% of them singletons, with roughly 45% in the top ten. The specimen sequenced was peripheral blood. The source of these receptors is a human donor in a cohort sampled during active COVID-19.

The rearrangement joins TRBV11-3 to TRBJ1-3; D unclear. Deletions cut 4 bases from V and 3 bases from J, with 10 bases between. The CDR3 covers 14 residues. The V gene's germline CDR1 is SGHNT and CDR2 YENEEA. This CDR3 reads CASSSGLRGNTIYF. The DNA of the CDR3 is TGTGCCAGCAGCTCCGGGTTGCGTGGAAACACCATATATTTT.

The table lists this clone with a count of one. This rearrangement joins TRBV6-5 to TRBJ2-3, with 10 bases lining up with TRBD1. Germline CDR1 is MNHEY and CDR2 is SVGAGI. This CDR3 is 15 amino acids long. The V gene end was trimmed by 3 bases and the J gene end by 9 bases; junction bases not matched to a gene: 9. For the CDR3, the DNA is TGTGCCAGCAGTTATTCCCCGGGACAGGGGATGACGCAGTATTTT. It translates to CASSYSPGQGMTQYF.

The rearrangement joins TRBV11-2 to TRBJ2-2; the match to TRBD1 covers 7 bases. The CDR3 extends over 15 amino acids. V lost 5 bases and J lost 2; bases outside the gene matches: 5. Germline-derived CDR1 and CDR2 are SGHAT and FQNNGV. The CDR3 is CASSKGTVNTGELFF. The CDR3 DNA follows: TGTGCCAGCAGCAAAGGGACAGTCAACACCGGGGAGCTGTTTTTT.

The chain links TRBV5-8 to TRBJ2-1, with TRBD2 matching over 8 bases. Losses at the gene ends were 1 base for V and 9 bases for J; bases not matched to a gene: 3. There are 13 residues in the CDR3. From germline, CDR1 is SGHTS and CDR2 YDEGEE. The CDR3 reads CASSLREGGEQFF. DNA of the CDR3: TGTGCCAGCAGCTTGCGGGAGGGGGGTGAGCAGTTCTTC.

V usage is TRBV5-4 and J usage is TRBJ1-2; D may be TRBD1 (5 bases). V lost 0 bases to trimming and J lost 8 bases, with 14 bases between them. Germline loops: CDR1 SGHNT, CDR2 YYREEE (reference sequence). This CDR3 spans 14 amino acids. This chain's CDR3 is CASSLVSGSSGYTF. The CDR3 DNA sequence: TGTGCCAGCAGCTTGGTATCAGGGTCAAGCGGCTACACCTTC.

The chain couples TRBV27 to TRBJ1-6, with 9 bases that match TRBD1. Germline V gene lookup returns CDR1 MNHEY and CDR2 SMNVEV (reference sequence). V shed 2 bases, J shed 10 bases, and the junction held 9 bases outside the gene matches. This CDR3 is built from 16 residues. CDR3 DNA sequence: TGTGCCAGCAGTTTACGTGGGGGACAGGGAGGCTCACCCCTCCACTTT. It yields the protein CASSLRGGQGGSPLHF.

This clone was counted only a few times. The CDR3 DNA reads as TGTGCCAGCAGCTCGGGACTAGCGGCGGGGGAGCAGTACGTC. It yields the protein CASSSGLAAGEQYV. The chain combines TRBV11-3 with TRBJ2-7; 11 bases agree with TRBD2. The length of the CDR3 is 14 residues. V lost 4 bases to trimming and J lost 7 bases; unmatched junction nucleotides: 6. Germline loops: CDR1 SGHNT, CDR2 YENEEA.

The chain joins TRBV6-2 or TRBV6-3 to TRBJ1-1, with unresolved D. Per germline, CDR1 MNHEY and CDR2 SVGEGT. Trimming pared 2 bases from V and 1 base from J, leaving 11 bases between. This CDR3 is 15 amino acids long. The CDR3: CASSYGFGRNTEAFF. CDR3 nucleotides: TGTGCCAGCAGTTACGGCTTTGGGCGGAACACTGAAGCTTTCTTT.

The chain links TRBV27 to TRBJ2-2; D call uncertain. Germline CDR1 and CDR2: MNHEY and SMNVEV (reference sequence). The CDR3 contains 16 residues. V was pared by 10 bases and J by 0 bases, with 18 bases between. The CDR3 DNA reads as TGTGCCACATCCCGATCCCTGGCAGCGAACACCGGGGAGCTGTTTTTT. It codes for CATSRSLAANTGELFF.